Here is one T cell receptor (beta chain) with its context. Its specificity is not known. This CDR3 has 15 amino acids. Germline CDR1 reads MNHNS; CDR2 reads SASEGT. The V end lost 4 bases, the J end lost 5 bases, and 17 bases lay between the germline ends. The PCR used 60 Vbeta and 13 Jbeta primers. The table came from immunoSEQ multiplex PCR; TCRdb's copy has only in-frame clones and leaves some out. The sample includes 55,000 to 85,000 clones, 72% of them seen just once. This specimen comes from a study of cytomegalovirus exposure and HLA in healthy donors. Study-level results: Donors were assumed by presence/absence analyses to have roughly uniform sequencing depth.

V gene TRBV6-1 combines with J gene TRBJ2-5; perhaps TRBD2 as D (6 bases). The sample comprised PBMCs. This TCR came from a woman in her thirties or forties in good health and CMV-seropositive. The CDR3 loop reads CASSGSRGIRETQYF. Here the CDR3 DNA reads TGTGCCAGCAGTGGGTCTCGGGGGATCAGGGAGACCCAGTACTTC.